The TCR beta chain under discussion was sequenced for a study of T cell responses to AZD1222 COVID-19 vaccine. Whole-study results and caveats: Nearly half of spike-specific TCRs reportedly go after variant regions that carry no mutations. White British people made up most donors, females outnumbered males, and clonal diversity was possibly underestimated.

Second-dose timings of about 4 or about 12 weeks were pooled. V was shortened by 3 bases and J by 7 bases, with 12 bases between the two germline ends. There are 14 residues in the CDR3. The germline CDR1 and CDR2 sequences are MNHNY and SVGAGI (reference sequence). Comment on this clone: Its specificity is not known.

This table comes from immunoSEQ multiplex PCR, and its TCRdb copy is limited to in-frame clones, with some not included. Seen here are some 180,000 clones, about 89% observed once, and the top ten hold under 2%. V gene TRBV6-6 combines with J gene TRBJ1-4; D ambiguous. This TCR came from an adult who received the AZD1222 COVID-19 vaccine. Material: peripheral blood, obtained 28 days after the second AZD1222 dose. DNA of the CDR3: TGTGCCAGCAGTTATATGAGGGAAAGTGAAAAACTGTTTTTT. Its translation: CASSYMRESEKLFF.